This is a list of T cell receptor beta chains from one sample in a study of CD8+ T cells in alopecia areata. Generated by immunoSEQ multiplex PCR, the TCRdb table keeps only in-frame clones and is missing some. The sample yields 100,000 to 150,000 clones, about 57% seen once. Material: CD4+ T cells sorted from blood, obtained at week 0. These receptors were obtained from a human donor with alopecia areata. Both conserved end residues are part of each CDR3. A D gene is named only where the DNA matches it firmly. Some rows mark clone size as missing; the rest say once, few, many or name a class of expanded clone.

V	J	size	D	DNA	CDR3
TRBV5-5	TRBJ2-5	-	-	TGTGCCAGCAGCTTGGATCTGGGGACGGGGGAGACCCAGTACTTC	CASSLDLGTGETQYF
TRBV30	TRBJ1-2	-	TRBD1	TGTGCCTGGACCCGGACAGGCCAGAGTGGCGGCTACACCTTC	CAWTRTGQSGGYTF
TRBV7-2	TRBJ2-1	-	TRBD2	TGTGCCAGCAGCTTTGACAGCGGGGGAGCCAATGAGCAGTTCTTC	CASSFDSGGANEQFF
TRBV13	TRBJ1-2	-	-	TGTGCCAGCAGCCCGACACGGGGTGAGGGCTACACCTTC	CASSPTRGEGYTF
TRBV7-2	TRBJ2-7	-	-	TGTGCCAGCAGTCCTAATGTCGGGGGCGAGCAGTACTTC	CASSPNVGGEQYF
TRBV28	TRBJ1-2	-	-	TGTGCCAGCAGTTTTTCCAGGAACTATGGCTACACCTTC	CASSFSRNYGYTF
TRBV18	TRBJ2-7	-	TRBD2	TGTGCCAGCTCACTTTCCGGGACTAGATCATACGAGCAGTACTTC	CASSLSGTRSYEQYF
TRBV9	TRBJ2-5	-	-	TGTGCCAGCAGCGCCAGGGGAGTCGGAGAGACCCAGTACTTC	CASSARGVGETQYF
TRBV30	TRBJ1-2	-	-	TGTGCCTGGAACAGACAGGTCGTGAACTATGGCTACACCTTC	CAWNRQVVNYGYTF
TRBV18	TRBJ1-6	few	TRBD1	TGTGCCAGCTCAAAGGAGGGACAGGCAAATTCACCCCTCCACTTT	CASSKEGQANSPLHF
TRBV29-1	TRBJ1-1	-	-	TGCAGCGTATCCCCCATGAACACTGAAGCTTTCTTT	CSVSPMNTEAFF